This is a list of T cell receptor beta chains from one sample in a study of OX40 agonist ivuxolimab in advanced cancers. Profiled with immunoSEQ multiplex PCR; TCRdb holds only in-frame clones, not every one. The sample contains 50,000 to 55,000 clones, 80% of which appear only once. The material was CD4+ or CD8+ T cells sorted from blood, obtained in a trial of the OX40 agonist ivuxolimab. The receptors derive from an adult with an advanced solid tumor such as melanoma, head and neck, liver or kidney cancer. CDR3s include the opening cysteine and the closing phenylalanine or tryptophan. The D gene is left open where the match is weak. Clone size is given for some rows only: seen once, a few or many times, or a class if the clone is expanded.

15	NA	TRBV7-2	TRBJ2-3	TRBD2	TGTGCCAGCAGCTTAGAGGCGGGGGACACAGATACGCAGTATTTT	CASSLEAGDTDTQYF
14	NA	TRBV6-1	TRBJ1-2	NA	TGTGCCAGCCTGGCAAGGGGACCTAACTATGGCTACACCTTC	CASLARGPNYGYTF
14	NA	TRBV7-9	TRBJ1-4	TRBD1	TGTGCCAGCAGCTGGACAGGGTTTAATGAAAAACTGTTTTTT	CASSWTGFNEKLFF
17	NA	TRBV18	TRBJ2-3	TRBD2	TGTGCCAGCTCACGCCCGGGACTAGCGGGAGTGGGAGATACGCAGTATTTT	CASSRPGLAGVGDTQYF
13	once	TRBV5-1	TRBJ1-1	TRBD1	TGCGCCAGCAGCTTCACAGGGGGGGTTGAAGCTTTCTTT	CASSFTGGVEAFF
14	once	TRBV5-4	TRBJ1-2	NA	TGTGCCAGCAGCTTGGGAGGGTACAGGCCGGGCTACACCTTC	CASSLGGYRPGYTF
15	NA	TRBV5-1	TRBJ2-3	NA	TGCGCCAGCAGCCCCCCGCGAGGGCCTTCTGATACGCAGTATTTT	CASSPPRGPSDTQYF
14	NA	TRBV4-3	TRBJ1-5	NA	TGCGCCAGCAGCCAAGATCTGAGGGATCAGCCCCAGCATTTT	CASSQDLRDQPQHF
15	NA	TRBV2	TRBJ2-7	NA	TGTGCCAGCCATCAGGGCAGTGCAGGGACCTACGAGCAGTACTTC	CASHQGSAGTYEQYF
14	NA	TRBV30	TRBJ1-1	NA	TGTGCCTGGAGTGTAGGAGCATGGAGGAGTAAAGCTTTCTTT	CAWSVGAWRSKAFF
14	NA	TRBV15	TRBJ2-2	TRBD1	TGTGCCACCAGGGAGACAGGGGGCGCCGGGGAGCTGTTTTTT	CATRETGGAGELFF
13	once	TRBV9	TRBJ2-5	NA	TGTGCCAGCAGCGTTTGGCCCCAAGAGACCCAGTACTTC	CASSVWPQETQYF
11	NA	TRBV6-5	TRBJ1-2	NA	TGTGCCAGCGGTAGGAACTATGGCTACACCTTC	CASGRNYGYTF
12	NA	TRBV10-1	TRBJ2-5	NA	TGCGCCAGCACCGAACCAAAAGAGACCCAGTACTTC	CASTEPKETQYF
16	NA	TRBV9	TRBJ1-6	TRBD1	TGTGCCAGCAGCGTAGGGGACAGCAGATATAATTCACCCCTCCACTTT	CASSVGDSRYNSPLHF
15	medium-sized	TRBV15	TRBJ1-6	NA	TGTGCCACCAGCAGAGATCAGGGCAGGGCAGCACCCCTCCACTTT	CATSRDQGRAAPLHF
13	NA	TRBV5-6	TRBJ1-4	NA	TGTGCCAGCAGCTTGGGACAGAATGAAAAACTGTTTTTT	CASSLGQNEKLFF
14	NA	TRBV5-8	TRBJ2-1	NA	TGTGCCAGCAGCTTCCTTAGGCAGGTCGGTGAGCAGTTCTTC	CASSFLRQVGEQFF
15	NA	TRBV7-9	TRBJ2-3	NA	TGTGCCAGCAACCCTTCCCGCCGGACCACAGATACGCAGTATTTT	CASNPSRRTTDTQYF
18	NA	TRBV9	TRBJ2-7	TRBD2	TGTGCCAGCAGCCCGCGACTAGCGGGAGCGCGAAGCTCCTACGAGCAGTACTTC	CASSPRLAGARSSYEQYF
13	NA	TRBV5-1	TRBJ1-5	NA	TGCGCCAGCAGCTTGGGACCGGATCAGCCCCAGCATTTT	CASSLGPDQPQHF
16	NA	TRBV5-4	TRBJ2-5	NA	TGTGCCAGCAGCACGGGGACAAGTCGTTCGAGAGAGACCCAGTACTTC	CASSTGTSRSRETQYF
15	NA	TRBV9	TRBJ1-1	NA	TGTGCCAGCAGCCCCAGGCAGGGTGGGGGCACTGAAGCTTTCTTT	CASSPRQGGGTEAFF
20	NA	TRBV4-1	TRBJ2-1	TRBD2	TGCGCCAGCAGCCACCCTAGGGGACTAGCGGGAGGGTTAACCTACAATGAGCAGTTCTTC	CASSHPRGLAGGLTYNEQFF
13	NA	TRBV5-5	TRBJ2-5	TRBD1	TGTGCCAGCAGCTTGACAGGGGAAGAGACCCAGTACTTC	CASSLTGEETQYF
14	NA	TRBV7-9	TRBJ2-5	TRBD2	TGTGCCAGCAGCTCTAGCGGGAGGAGAGAGACCCAGTACTTC	CASSSSGRRETQYF
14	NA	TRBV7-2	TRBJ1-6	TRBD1	TGTGCCAGCAGCAGCGACAGGGTTCGGTCACCCCTCCACTTT	CASSSDRVRSPLHF
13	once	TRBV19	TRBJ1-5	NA	TGTGCCAGTAGTGACGTAGCTCGAGGGCCCCAGCATTTT	CASSDVARGPQHF
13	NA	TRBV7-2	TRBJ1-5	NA	TGTGCCAGCAGCTTACAGGTGGATCAGCCCCAGCATTTT	CASSLQVDQPQHF
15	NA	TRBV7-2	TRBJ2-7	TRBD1	TGTGCCAGCAGCTTAGTCGGCGACAGGGCCGACGAGCAGTACTTC	CASSLVGDRADEQYF
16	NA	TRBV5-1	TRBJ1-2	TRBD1	TGCGCCAGCAGCTTGGGGGGGACAGCCCGCAACTATGGCTACACCTTC	CASSLGGTARNYGYTF
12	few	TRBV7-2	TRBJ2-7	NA	TGTGCCAGCAGCTTGGGGGTCGGGGAGCAGTACTTC	CASSLGVGEQYF
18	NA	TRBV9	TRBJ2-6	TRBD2	TGTGCCAGCAGCGATAGCGGGGGGCCCTCCTCTGGGGCCAACGTCCTGACTTTC	CASSDSGGPSSGANVLTF
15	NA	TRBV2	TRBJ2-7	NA	TGTGCCAGCAGTGGGGGACGGAATCGAATTGGCGAGCAGTACTTC	CASSGGRNRIGEQYF
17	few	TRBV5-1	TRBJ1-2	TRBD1	TGCGCCAGCAGCTCCGCCACCATCGGACAGGGGGCCTATGGCTACACCTTC	CASSSATIGQGAYGYTF
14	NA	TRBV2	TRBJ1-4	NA	TGTGCCAGCAGCGTCAGGGCGGGTAATGAAAAACTGTTTTTT	CASSVRAGNEKLFF
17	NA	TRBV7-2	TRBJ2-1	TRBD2	TGTGCCAGCAGCTTAGCTGCTACTAGCGGGGGGGCGAATGAGCAGTTCTTC	CASSLAATSGGANEQFF